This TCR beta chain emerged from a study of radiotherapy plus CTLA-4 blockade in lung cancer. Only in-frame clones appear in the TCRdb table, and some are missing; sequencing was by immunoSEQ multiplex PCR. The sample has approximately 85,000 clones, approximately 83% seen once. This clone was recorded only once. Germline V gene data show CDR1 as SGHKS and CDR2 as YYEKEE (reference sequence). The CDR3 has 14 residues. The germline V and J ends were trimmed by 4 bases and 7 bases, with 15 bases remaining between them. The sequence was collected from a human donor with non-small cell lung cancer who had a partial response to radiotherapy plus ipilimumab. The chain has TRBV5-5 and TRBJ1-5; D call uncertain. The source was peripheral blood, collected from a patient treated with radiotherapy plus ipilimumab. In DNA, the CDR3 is TGTGCCAGCAGCCCCCCCGGGATTTTCCAGCCCCAGCATTTT. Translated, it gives CASSPPGIFQPQHF.